The 29 T cell receptor beta chains reported below all come from one sample, sequenced in a study of regulatory T cells in long-lasting Graves disease. The sample's time point: persistent/refractory GD, antithyroid drugs over 5 years with positive TRAb. PBMCs were the source of the RNA used for TCR sequencing. Arm-PCR of CDR3 regions and iRepertoire HTBI primers were used to build TCR beta libraries. TCRdb re-called the multiplex PCR reads through MiXCR, storing one row per CDR3 protein. The sample records some 420,000 distinct CDR3 sequences, approximately 23% being singletons. The sample in question was peripheral blood mononuclear cells (PBMCs), obtained when the disease was refractory, from a patient treated with antithyroid drugs. The source is a female donor with Graves disease.

This clonotype was detected ten times or more. The rearrangement links TRBV6-1 to TRBJ2-5; D remains ambiguous. V was trimmed by 4 bases and J by 4 bases, leaving 16 bases between them. CDR3 length: 15 amino acids. CDR1 is MNHNS, CDR2 SASEGT, per germline. In DNA form, the CDR3 reads TGTGCCAGCAGTGGCTCCAGGTCAAGCAGAGAGACCCAGTACTTC. Translated: CASSGSRSSRETQYF.

The rearrangement links TRBV29-1 to TRBJ2-7; perhaps D is TRBD1 or TRBD2 (7 bases each). Trimming stripped 0 bases from V and 2 bases from J, with 17 bases between. The length of the CDR3 is 16 residues. Germline V gene lookup returns CDR1 SQVTM and CDR2 ANQGSEA. CDR3 nucleotides: TGCAGCGTTGAAGATAGGGGAGGGGGCCTCACCTACGAGCAGTACTTC. As protein: CSVEDRGGGLTYEQYF.

This clonotype came up a few times. The V gene is TRBV19, the J gene TRBJ1-1; TRBD1 agrees at 7 bases. This CDR3 is built from 15 residues. The germline V gene has CDR1 LNHDA and CDR2 SQIVND (reference sequence). V shed 0 bases and J 0 bases; nucleotides not matched to a gene: 1. The CDR3: CASSIEDRLNTEAFF. The CDR3 DNA sequence: TGTGCCAGTAGTATAGAGGACAGGCTGAACACTGAAGCTTTCTTT.

The chain has TRBV6-9 and TRBJ1-2; weak D call: TRBD1 (5 bases). Germline CDR1 is MNHGY and CDR2 is SVAAGI. The CDR3 spans 14 residues. Trimming pared 3 bases from V and 8 bases from J, leaving 16 bases between. The chain's CDR3 is CASSYEAGGKGYTF. The DNA of the CDR3 is TGTGCCAGCAGTTACGAAGCCGGGGGGAAGGGCTACACCTTC.

This clonotype was counted only a few times. The rearrangement joins TRBV7-2 to TRBJ1-1, with D uncertain. The CDR3 runs to 15 residues. V gave up 1 base and J gave up 1 base, with 10 bases separating them. Germline V gene lookup returns CDR1 SGHTA and CDR2 FQGNSA. CDR3 bases: TGTGCCAGCAGCTTAGGTGGCAGCGAGAACACTGAAGCTTTCTTT. It translates to CASSLGGSENTEAFF. The full variable domain, with the rest looked up from reference TRBV7-2 and TRBJ1-1, is GAGVSQSPSNKVTEKGKDVELRCDPISGHTALYWYRQSLGQGLEFLIYFQGNSAPDKSGLPSDRFSAERTGGSVSTLTIQRTQQEDSAVYLCASSLGGSENTEAFFGQGTRLTVV.

This clonotype was counted once. A read error may be the cause here, since a much bigger clone is one base away. Since no conserved phenylalanine or tryptophan closes the CDR3, a read error is the likely cause. The CDR3 loop reads CASIIWTGRQETQYS. CDR3 DNA: TGTGCCAGCATTATATGGACAGGGCGGCAAGAGACCCAGTACTCC. The chain joins TRBV6-2 or TRBV6-3 to TRBJ2-5; TRBD1 matches at 8 bases. Trimming cost V 7 bases and J 2 bases; bases outside gene matches: 9. This CDR3 spans 15 amino acids. The germline CDR1 and CDR2 sequences are MNHEY and SVGEGT.

The rearrangement links TRBV6-1 to TRBJ2-2, with TRBD1 matching 8 bases. CDR3 size: 14 residues. After removal of 6 bases from V and 7 bases from J, the junction contained 7 bases not matched to a gene. Germline lookup yields CDR1 MNHNS and CDR2 SASEGT. Here the CDR3 reads CASRETGEIGELFF. The CDR3 DNA reads as TGTGCCAGCAGGGAGACAGGGGAGATCGGGGAGCTGTTTTTT.

There are many counts of this clonotype. V is TRBV5-5 and J is TRBJ2-4; 7 bases line up with TRBD2. Germline CDR1 and CDR2: SGHKS and YYEKEE (reference sequence). CDR3 length: 15 residues. The V and J ends lost 4 bases and 7 bases, in that order; junction bases with no gene match: 11. The CDR3 nucleotides are TGTGCCAGCAGCCATGGGATGGGAGCGGGGAACATTCAGTACTTC. Translated: CASSHGMGAGNIQYF.

This clonotype was seen only once. The CDR3 reads CATAPGQAAQETQYF. The CDR3 DNA is TGTGCCACGGCTCCCGGACAGGCCGCCCAAGAGACCCAGTACTTC. This chain connects TRBV19 to TRBJ2-5; 7 nucleotides align to TRBD1. V shed 10 bases and J 1 base; nucleotides not matched to a gene: 12. Germline V CDR1 and CDR2: LNHDA, SQIVND (reference sequence). The length of the CDR3 is 15 residues. Together with reference TRBV19 and TRBJ2-5, the CDR3 gives the full variable domain: DGGITQSPKYLFRKEGQNVTLSCEQNLNHDAMYWYRQDPGQGLRLIYYSQIVNDFQKGDIAEGYSVSREKKESFPLTVTSAQKNPTAFYLCATAPGQAAQETQYFGPGTRLLVL.

The rearrangement uses TRBV7-6 and TRBJ1-1; 11 nucleotides agree with TRBD1. Per the germline V gene, CDR1 is SGHVS and CDR2 is FNYEAQ. Germline trimming cut 1 base from V and 5 bases from J; bases unmatched to any gene: 9. The CDR3 has 17 residues. This chain's CDR3 is CASSLGTGGTAGTEAFF. The CDR3 DNA sequence: TGTGCCAGCAGCTTAGGGACAGGGGGCACTGCGGGTACTGAAGCTTTCTTT.

This clonotype appeared many times. The chain has TRBV11-2 and TRBJ2-7; D is perhaps TRBD2 (6 bases). The V and J ends lost 1 base and 4 bases respectively, with 14 bases between them. Germline CDR1 reads SGHAT; CDR2 reads FQNNGV. The CDR3 consists of 15 residues. CDR3 in DNA: TGTGCCAGCAGCTTAGCGGCTAGCGATTTGTACGAGCAGTACTTC. Translated: CASSLAASDLYEQYF.

This clonotype was seen at least ten times. J is TRBJ1-1 and V is TRBV5-1; D perhaps matches TRBD1 (6 bases). V was clipped by 3 bases and J by 4 bases, with 13 bases between them. The germline V gene has CDR1 SGHRS and CDR2 YFSETQ. The CDR3 has 14 amino acids. CDR3 nucleotides: TGCGCCAGCAGCTGGGACATGGATCGCACTGAAGCTTTCTTT. It translates to CASSWDMDRTEAFF.

Ten or more counts support this clonotype. The chain uses TRBV15 and TRBJ1-4; unclear D gene. The V gene's germline CDR1 is LNHNV and CDR2 YYDKDF (reference sequence). Trimming took off 5 bases at V and 11 bases at J, with 9 bases between the two ends. The CDR3 is 11 residues long. CDR3 sequence (DNA): TGTGCCACCAGCCTTGCGACCAAACTGTTTTTT. Protein sequence: CATSLATKLFF. The complete variable domain, with remaining parts taken from reference TRBV15 and TRBJ1-4, reads DAMVIQNPRYQVTQFGKPVTLSCSQTLNHNVMYWYQQKSSQAPKLLFHYYDKDFNNEADTPDNFQSRRPNTSFCFLDIRSPGLGDTAMYLCATSLATKLFFGSGTQLSVL.

The sample holds many counts of this clonotype. This sequence joins TRBV20-1 and TRBJ1-1, with 9 positions matching TRBD1. The CDR3 sequence is 13 residues long. Germline V gene sequence: CDR1 DFQATT, CDR2 SNEGSKA (reference sequence). V gave up 3 bases and J gave up 3 bases; unmatched junction bases: 2. Here the CDR3 DNA reads TGCAGTGCTAGGGGACAGGGACACACTGAAGCTTTCTTT. Residues: CSARGQGHTEAFF.

For this clonotype: Since a much larger clone is just one base distant, this may be a read error. The chain couples TRBV29-1 to TRBJ1-5; D ambiguous. V was shortened by 0 bases and J by 2 bases, with 8 bases between the two germline ends. There are 14 residues in the CDR3. Germline values: CDR1 SQVTM, CDR2 ANQGSEA. CDR3 loop: CSVEDGIGNQPQHF. CDR3 in DNA: TGCAGCGTTGAAGATGGGATCGGCAATCAGCCCCAGCATTTT.

The chain is built from TRBV27 and TRBJ2-1; possibly TRBD1 for D (5 bases). The V gene's germline CDR1 is MNHEY and CDR2 SMNVEV (reference sequence). This CDR3 has 15 residues. Trimming cost V 7 bases and J 5 bases, with 18 bases left between them. CDR3 bases: TGTGCCAGCAACCCACTTGGGGCCGCCAACAATGAGCAGTTCTTC. It codes for CASNPLGAANNEQFF.

The sample holds a few counts of this clonotype. The rearrangement joins TRBV28 to TRBJ2-4, with 8 bases matching TRBD2. Germline lookup yields CDR1 MDHEN and CDR2 SYDVKM. V lost 3 bases, J lost 2 bases, and 18 bases stayed unmatched. The CDR3 spans 20 residues. CDR3 protein: CASSLSGWSAGGPTKNIQYF. The CDR3 nucleotides are TGTGCCAGCAGTTTGAGCGGGTGGTCGGCGGGAGGACCCACCAAAAACATTCAGTACTTC.

This clonotype was observed many times. The rearrangement uses TRBV11-3 and TRBJ1-1; a weak D match, TRBD1 (6 bases). The CDR3 contains 15 residues. Trimming removed 5 bases from V and 0 bases from J, with 13 bases in between. The V gene's germline CDR1 is SGHNT and CDR2 YENEEA. As DNA, the CDR3 is TGTGCCAGCAGCCCTCAGGGGACCATGAACACTGAAGCTTTCTTT. It specifies CASSPQGTMNTEAFF.

The CDR3 bases are TGTGCCAGCAGCCGCCCGGGAACAGCCACAGATACGCAGTATTTT. Amino acids: CASSRPGTATDTQYF. This sequence joins TRBV7-2 and TRBJ2-3; weak D call: TRBD2 (5 bases). V lost 5 bases, J lost 2 bases, and 14 bases lay in between. The CDR3 runs 15 residues. The V gene's germline CDR1 is SGHTA and CDR2 FQGNSA.

Notes on this clonotype: This sequence may be a read error, since a much larger clone differs from it by one base. The CDR3 does not end in the conserved phenylalanine or tryptophan, so this is likely a read error. The V call is TRBV12-3 or TRBV12-4, the J call TRBJ2-7; no reliable D call. Trimming took off 4 bases at V and 4 bases at J, with 14 bases between the two ends. CDR3 length: 14 amino acids. The CDR3 here is CASSSKGLIYEQYS. CDR3 coding DNA: TGTGCCAGCAGTTCGAAAGGCCTGATTTACGAGCAGTACTCC.

This clonotype was seen at least ten times. The chain carries TRBV20-1 and TRBJ1-1; D unresolved. CDR3 length equals 13 residues. The V gene's germline CDR1 is DFQATT and CDR2 SNEGSKA (reference sequence). Trimming left V 2 bases short and J 3 bases short, with 10 bases between. DNA of the CDR3: TGCAGTGCTAGAACTCCAGAACACACTGAAGCTTTCTTT. Its translation is CSARTPEHTEAFF.

This clonotype was found many times. V usage is TRBV28 and J usage is TRBJ1-2; D might be TRBD1 (6 bases). CDR1 and CDR2 (germline): MDHEN, SYDVKM. V was cut by 2 bases and J by 2 bases, with 9 bases left in between. The CDR3 loop spans 14 amino acids. The CDR3 DNA reads as TGTGCCAGCAGTTTAGGGACATTGAACTATGGCTACACCTTC. It encodes CASSLGTLNYGYTF.

This clonotype was counted a few times. The gene calls are TRBV7-9 and TRBJ2-2; TRBD2 matches 7 bases. Losses at the gene ends were 1 base for V and 0 bases for J; bases not matched to a gene: 2. CDR3 size: 16 residues. Germline V gives CDR1 SEHNR, CDR2 FQNEAQ (reference sequence). The CDR3 DNA reads as TGTGCCAGCAGCTTAGGAGCGGGGACGAACACCGGGGAGCTGTTTTTT. It codes for CASSLGAGTNTGELFF. Supplemented by reference TRBV7-9 and TRBJ2-2, the full variable domain reads DTGVSQNPRHKITKRGQNVTFRCDPISEHNRLYWYRQTLGQGPEFLTYFQNEAQLEKSRLLSDRFSAERPKGSFSTLEIQRTEQGDSAMYLCASSLGAGTNTGELFFGEGSRLTVL.

The rearrangement links TRBV27 to TRBJ1-1; 9 bases match TRBD1. Per germline, CDR1 MNHEY and CDR2 SMNVEV (reference sequence). The CDR3 runs 16 residues. Trimming removed 5 bases from V and 6 bases from J; junction bases left unmatched: 13. The CDR3 coding sequence is TGTGCCAGCAGTACCTATCGACAGGGGGTTATTGCTGAAGCTTTCTTT. Protein: CASSTYRQGVIAEAFF.

This clonotype occurred many times. This chain joins TRBV7-2 and TRBJ1-2, with D perhaps TRBD1 (5 bases). Germline-derived CDR1 and CDR2 are SGHTA and FQGNSA. This CDR3 spans 14 amino acids. The V gene lost 7 bases and the J gene lost 3 bases, with 15 bases spanning the gap. The CDR3 DNA is TGTGCCAGCACCATCTCCCGGGGGGACTATGGCTACACCTTC. It yields the protein CASTISRGDYGYTF. Filled out from reference TRBV7-2 and TRBJ1-2, the complete variable domain reads GAGVSQSPSNKVTEKGKDVELRCDPISGHTALYWYRQSLGQGLEFLIYFQGNSAPDKSGLPSDRFSAERTGGSVSTLTIQRTQQEDSAVYLCASTISRGDYGYTFGSGTRLTVV.

This clonotype was counted at least ten times. J is TRBJ1-2 and V is TRBV6-5, with D possibly matching TRBD1 (5 bases). The CDR3 length is 13 residues. The germline gives CDR1 MNHEY, CDR2 SVGAGI. V was trimmed by 4 bases and J by 6 bases, leaving 12 bases between them. The CDR3: CASSSTVRNGYTF. The CDR3 DNA is TGTGCCAGCAGTTCGACAGTGCGGAATGGCTACACCTTC.

This rearrangement joins TRBV30 to TRBJ1-2; weak D call: TRBD1 (5 bases). V gave up 8 bases and J gave up 2 bases, with 12 bases separating them. Germline V gives CDR1 GTSNPN, CDR2 SVGIG (reference sequence). This CDR3 comprises 12 residues. As DNA, the CDR3 is TGTGCCCGAGGCTGGGACAACTATGGCTACACCTTC. Translation gives CARGWDNYGYTF.

This clonotype was counted ten times or more. The chain is built from TRBV6-5 and TRBJ1-4; D is unclear. The V end was cut by 2 bases, the J end by 0 bases, with 4 bases between. Germline V gene lookup returns CDR1 MNHEY and CDR2 SVGAGI. CDR3 length equals 14 residues. This chain's CDR3 is CASSYGPTNEKLFF. CDR3 DNA: TGTGCCAGCAGTTACGGACCAACTAATGAAAAACTGTTTTTT.

This clonotype was counted only a few times. The V and J genes are TRBV10-3 and TRBJ1-2; D call uncertain. This CDR3 has 15 residues. Germline CDR1 ENHRY, CDR2 SYGVKD. V gave up 10 bases and J gave up 0 bases, with 18 bases separating them. The CDR3 region has the DNA TGTGCCACCGCGGGTGGCGGTGGGGCTAACTATGGCTACACCTTC. This codes for CATAGGGGANYGYTF.